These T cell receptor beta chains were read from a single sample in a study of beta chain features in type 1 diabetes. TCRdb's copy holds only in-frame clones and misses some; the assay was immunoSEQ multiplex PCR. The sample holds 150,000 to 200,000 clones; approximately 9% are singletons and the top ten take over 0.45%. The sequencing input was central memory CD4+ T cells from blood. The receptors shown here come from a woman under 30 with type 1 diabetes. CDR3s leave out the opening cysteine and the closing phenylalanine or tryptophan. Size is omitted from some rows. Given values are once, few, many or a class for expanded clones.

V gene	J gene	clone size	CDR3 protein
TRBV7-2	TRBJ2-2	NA	ASAGTSGSEGELF
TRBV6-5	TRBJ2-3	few	ASSYRPQTDTQY
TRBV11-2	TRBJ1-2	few	ASRENRGRSYGYT
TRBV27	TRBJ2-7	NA	ASSLRRGSYEQY
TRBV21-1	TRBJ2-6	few	ASSKGGRQGKSGANVLT
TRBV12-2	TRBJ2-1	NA	ASRLDSSGSSYNEQF
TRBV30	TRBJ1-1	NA	AWSRQVGTEAF
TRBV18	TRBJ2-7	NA	ASSIAAAYEQY
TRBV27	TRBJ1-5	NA	ASRTGTGNQPQH
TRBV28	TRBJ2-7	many	ASRTGRSYEQY
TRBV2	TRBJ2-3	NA	ASSGQGSADTQY
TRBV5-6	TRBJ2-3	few	ASSLTHFTDTQY
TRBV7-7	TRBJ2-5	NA	ASSLFGTGAETQY
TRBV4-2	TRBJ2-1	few	ASSGASGRQNEQF
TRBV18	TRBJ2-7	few	ASSLWAGAQNEQY
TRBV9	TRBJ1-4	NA	ASSPSRDFEKLF
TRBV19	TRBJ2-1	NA	AAGTSPSESYNEQF
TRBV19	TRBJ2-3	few	ASSGTRSEDTQY
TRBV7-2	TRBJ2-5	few	ASSATGPIIQETQY
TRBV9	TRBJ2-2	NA	ASSGGTDTGELF
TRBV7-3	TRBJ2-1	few	ASSLGTSGAYNEQF
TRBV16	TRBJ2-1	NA	ASSQYVAGGTLSYNEQF
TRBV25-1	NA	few	ASSESFESSYEQY
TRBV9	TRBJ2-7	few	ASSPSGRTGYEQY
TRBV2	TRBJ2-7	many	ASNLGRAAYEQY
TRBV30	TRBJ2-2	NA	AWSPPTSGSTGELF
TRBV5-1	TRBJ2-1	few	ASSPGQGRLREGF
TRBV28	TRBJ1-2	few	ASSLRDRDAYGYT
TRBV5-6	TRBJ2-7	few	ASSTLSGMGDEQY
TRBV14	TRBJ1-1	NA	ASSQDRGRTEAF
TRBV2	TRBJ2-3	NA	ASSDSTLDTDTQY
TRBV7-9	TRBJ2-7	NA	ASSKPPYEQY
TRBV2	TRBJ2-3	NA	ASSELAPDTQY
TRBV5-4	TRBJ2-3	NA	ASSGDGAWDTQY
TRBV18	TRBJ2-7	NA	ASSREAGSAGEQY
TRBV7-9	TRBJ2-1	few	ASRGMNEQF
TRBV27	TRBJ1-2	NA	ATTKVGDRSLKGYT
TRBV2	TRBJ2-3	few	AKRTVGDTQY
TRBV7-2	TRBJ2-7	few	ASSQGLASYEQY
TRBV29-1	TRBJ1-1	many	SVDRGVGVGLNTEAF
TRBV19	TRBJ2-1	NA	ASSPGLAGGISSYNEQF
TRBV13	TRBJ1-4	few	ASSSPGRANEKLF
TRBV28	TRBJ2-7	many	ASLTGGTREQY
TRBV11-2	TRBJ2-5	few	ASSFGTGQETQY
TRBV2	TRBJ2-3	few	ASSAERGSDTQY